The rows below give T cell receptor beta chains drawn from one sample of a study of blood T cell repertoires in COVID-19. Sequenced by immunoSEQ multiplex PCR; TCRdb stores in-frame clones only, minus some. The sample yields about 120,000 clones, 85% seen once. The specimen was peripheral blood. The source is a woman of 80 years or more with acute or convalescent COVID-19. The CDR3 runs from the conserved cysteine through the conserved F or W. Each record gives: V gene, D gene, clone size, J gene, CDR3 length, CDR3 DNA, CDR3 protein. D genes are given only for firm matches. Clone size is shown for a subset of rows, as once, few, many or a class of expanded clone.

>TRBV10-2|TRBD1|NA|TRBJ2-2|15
TGCGCCAGCAGCCGTACAGGGGGAGGAACCGGGGAGCTGTTTTTT
CASSRTGGGTGELFF
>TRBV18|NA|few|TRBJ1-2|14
TGTGCCAGCTCACCAGTCCGGACTTATGATGGCTACACCTTC
CASSPVRTYDGYTF
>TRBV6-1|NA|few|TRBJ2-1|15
TGTGCCAGCAGTGAGGACTACCTCGGGAACCATGAGCAGTTCTTC
CASSEDYLGNHEQFF
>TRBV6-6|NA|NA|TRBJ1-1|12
TGTGCCAGCCGCGAATGGAACACTGAAGCTTTCTTT
CASREWNTEAFF
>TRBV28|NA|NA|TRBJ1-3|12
TGTGCCAGCAAAAAATCGGGAAACACCATATATTTT
CASKKSGNTIYF
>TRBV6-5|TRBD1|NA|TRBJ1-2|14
TGTGCCAGCAGTAAACGGGACAGGGAAAATGGCTACACCTTC
CASSKRDRENGYTF
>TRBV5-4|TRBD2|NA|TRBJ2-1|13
TGTGCCAGCAGACTAGGGACTAGCAATGAGCAGTTCTTC
CASRLGTSNEQFF
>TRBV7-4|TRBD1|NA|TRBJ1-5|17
TGTGCCAGCAGCCCAACTGCCCGGACAGGGAGAGTTCAGCCCCAGCATTTT
CASSPTARTGRVQPQHF
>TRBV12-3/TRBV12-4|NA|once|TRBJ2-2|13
TGTGCCAGCAGTTTAGGGGGGCCCGGGGAGCTGTTTTTT
CASSLGGPGELFF
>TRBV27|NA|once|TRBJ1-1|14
TGTGCCAGCAGTCCGGGAAGTCGGAACACTGAAGCTTTCTTT
CASSPGSRNTEAFF
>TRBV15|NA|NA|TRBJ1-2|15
TGTGCCACCAGCAGAGATCGGACAGTAGGCTATGGCTACACCTTC
CATSRDRTVGYGYTF
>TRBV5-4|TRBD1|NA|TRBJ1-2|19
TGTGCCAGCAGCTTGGTGGTCAATAGGGACAGGGGGACTAACTATGGCTACACCTTC
CASSLVVNRDRGTNYGYTF
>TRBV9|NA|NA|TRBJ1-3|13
TGTGCCAGCAGCGTAGCTAGCAGGGGCGGAATCCTCTTT
CASSVASRGGILF
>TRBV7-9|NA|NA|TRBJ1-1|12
TGTGCCAGCAGCTTAGCGCCGGGGGAAGCTTTCTTT
CASSLAPGEAFF
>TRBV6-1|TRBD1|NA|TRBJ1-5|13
TGTGCCAGCAGTGAATGGGGGGGGGACAGGGGGGAATTT
CASSEWGGDRGEF
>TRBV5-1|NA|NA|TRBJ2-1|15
TGCGCCAGCAGCCGAGTGGGGAGCTCCTACAATGAGCAGTTCTTC
CASSRVGSSYNEQFF
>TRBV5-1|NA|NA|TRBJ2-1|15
TGCGCCAGCAGCCTGGGGGGCGTAAACTACAATGAGCAGTTCTTC
CASSLGGVNYNEQFF
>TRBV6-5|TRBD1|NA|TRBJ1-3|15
TGTGCCAGCAGTCGACAGGGGGCGCCCGGAAACACCATATATTTT
CASSRQGAPGNTIYF
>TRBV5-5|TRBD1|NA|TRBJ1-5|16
TGTGCCAGCAGCGAGGGACAGGGGTGGCGGAATCAGCCCCAGCATTTT
CASSEGQGWRNQPQHF
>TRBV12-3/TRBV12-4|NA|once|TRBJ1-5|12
TGTGCCAGCAGTTTAAGGGGCCAGCCCCAGCATTTT
CASSLRGQPQHF